The subject of this entry is one T cell receptor (beta chain). Trimming removed 3 bases at V and 4 bases at J, with 9 bases between. Germline loops: CDR1 SGHTA, CDR2 FQGNSA. The CDR3 spans 13 residues. These data belong to a study of T cell responses to AZD1222 COVID-19 vaccine. Measured with immunoSEQ multiplex PCR; TCRdb has only the in-frame clones, and not every one. This sample yields approximately 88,000 clones, of which roughly nine tenths are seen a single time; approximately 5.2% belongs to the top ten. The chain carries TRBV7-2 and TRBJ2-5; D unresolved. The material was peripheral blood, obtained on day 0 of AZD1222 vaccination. The clonotype comes from an adult in good health. The CDR3 DNA is TGTGCCAGCAGCTTTTCACCCGGAGAGACCCAGTACTTC. The encoded protein is CASSFSPGETQYF.